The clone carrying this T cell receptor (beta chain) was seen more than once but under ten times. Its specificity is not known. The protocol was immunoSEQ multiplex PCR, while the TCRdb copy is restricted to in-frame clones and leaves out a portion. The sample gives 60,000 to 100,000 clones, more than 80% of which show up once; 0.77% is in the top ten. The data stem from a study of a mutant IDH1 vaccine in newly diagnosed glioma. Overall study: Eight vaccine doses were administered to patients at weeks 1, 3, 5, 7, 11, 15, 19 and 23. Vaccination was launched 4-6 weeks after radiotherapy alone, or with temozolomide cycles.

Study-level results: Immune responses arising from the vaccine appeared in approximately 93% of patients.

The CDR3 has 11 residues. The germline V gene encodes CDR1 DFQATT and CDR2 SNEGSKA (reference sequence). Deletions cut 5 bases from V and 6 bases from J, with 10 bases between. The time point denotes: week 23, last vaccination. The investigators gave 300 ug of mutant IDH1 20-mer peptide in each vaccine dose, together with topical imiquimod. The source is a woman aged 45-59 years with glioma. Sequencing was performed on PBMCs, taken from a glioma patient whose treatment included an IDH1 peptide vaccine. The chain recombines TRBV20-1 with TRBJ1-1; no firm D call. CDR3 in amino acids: CSALLGAEAFF. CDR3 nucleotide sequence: TGCAGTGCTTTACTAGGAGCTGAAGCTTTCTTT.